This TCR beta chain was recovered during a study of persistence of HIV-infected CD4 T cells. About the research overall: Blood samples, up to 180 mL, came from multiple time points, except two leukapheresis donors sampled once.

In the case of this clone: Its antigen is not known.

The V and J ends lost 5 bases and 4 bases, in that order; junction bases with no gene match: 15. This CDR3 has 18 amino acids. Germline CDR1 reads SGHVS; CDR2 reads FQNEAQ. Cells were stimulated with CMV-infected fibroblast lysates at approximately 10 ug/mL. CD4+ T cells upregulating both CD40 ligand and CD69 were sorted as responding cells. For around 17 hours, CD8-depleted PBMCs received anti-CD28/CD49d costimulation, a CD40-blocking antibody and enfuvirtide. This was the immunoSEQ version 4 assay in survey mode. Sequenced by immunoSEQ multiplex PCR; TCRdb stores in-frame clones only, minus some. Of 15,000 to 20,000 clones listed, about 61% are singletons.

The rearrangement uses TRBV7-8 and TRBJ2-1, with 9 bases identical to TRBD2. The sequences come from CD4+ T cells sorted from PBMCs after approximately 19-hour stimulation, collected from a patient who received antiretroviral therapy. The clonotype was recovered from an adult woman with HIV who was CMV-seropositive. In nucleotides, the CDR3 is TGTGCCAGCAGCACCTCCCAGGCTAGCGGGGCTCAATACAATGAGCAGTTCTTC. Translated: CASSTSQASGAQYNEQFF.